Shown below are 6 T cell receptor beta chains from a single sample sequenced in a study of blood T cell repertoires in COVID-19. Assay used: immunoSEQ multiplex PCR; TCRdb lists only in-frame clones, some missing. The data contain just over 250,000 clones, over 80% of them seen just once; the ten biggest clones take up approximately 10%. Sample: peripheral blood. These receptors all stem from a woman in her 70s with COVID-19, enrolled during active disease.

On this clone itself: A junction boundary mismatches the germline segment, possibly from a read error. This chain connects TRBV7-7 to TRBJ2-1, with 13 bases aligning to TRBD2. Germline CDR1 is SSHAT and CDR2 is FNYEAQ (reference sequence). This CDR3 comprises 14 residues. The CDR3 reads CASSAGTSGIEQFF. The CDR3 DNA is TGTGCTAGCAGCGCCGGGACTAGCGGGATCGAGCAGTTCTTC.

The chain joins TRBV6-2 or TRBV6-3 to TRBJ1-2; D gene ambiguous. The V gene lost 4 bases and the J gene lost 7 bases, with 7 bases spanning the gap. Germline values: CDR1 MNHEY, CDR2 SVGEGT. CDR3 length: 11 amino acids. The CDR3 DNA is TGTGCCAGCAGTTCCGGGTTTGGCTACACCTTC. This sequence encodes CASSSGFGYTF.

As for this clone: Other DNA sequences in the sample encode the same CDR3. The chain uses TRBV29-1 and TRBJ2-7, with 11 bases that match TRBD1. The CDR3 is 12 residues long. Germline-derived CDR1 and CDR2 are SQVTM and ANQGSEA. V shed 6 bases, J shed 7 bases, and the junction held 5 bases outside the gene matches. The CDR3 loop reads CSVGQGAGEQYF. The CDR3 DNA is TGCAGCGTCGGACAGGGGGCGGGGGAGCAGTACTTC.

The V and J genes are TRBV6-2 or TRBV6-3 and TRBJ2-3; D unclear. CDR1 is MNHEY, CDR2 SVGEGT, per germline. Trimming stripped 2 bases from V and 10 bases from J, with 16 bases between. The length of the CDR3 is 14 residues. DNA of the CDR3: TGTGCCAGCAGTTACCCCGGCGGTCGGAGCGCGCAGTATTTT. Encoded protein: CASSYPGGRSAQYF.

The chain has TRBV18 and TRBJ2-3; 8 nucleotides match TRBD1. Germline CDR1 is KGHSH and CDR2 is LQKENI. The trim removed 3 bases at V and 2 bases at J, leaving 7 bases unmatched. This CDR3 contains 16 residues. CDR3 bases: TGTGCCAGCTCACCCCAGGGGGCCTTGTTCACAGATACGCAGTATTTT. Translation: CASSPQGALFTDTQYF.

The rearrangement uses TRBV30 and TRBJ1-4; 7 bases match TRBD1. This CDR3 is built from 13 residues. The germline V gene encodes CDR1 GTSNPN and CDR2 SVGIG (reference sequence). The V segment lost 1 base and the J segment 8 bases; nucleotides outside the gene matches: 4. The CDR3 loop is CAWSGQGWEKLFF. The CDR3 nucleotides are TGTGCCTGGAGTGGACAGGGCTGGGAAAAACTGTTTTTT.